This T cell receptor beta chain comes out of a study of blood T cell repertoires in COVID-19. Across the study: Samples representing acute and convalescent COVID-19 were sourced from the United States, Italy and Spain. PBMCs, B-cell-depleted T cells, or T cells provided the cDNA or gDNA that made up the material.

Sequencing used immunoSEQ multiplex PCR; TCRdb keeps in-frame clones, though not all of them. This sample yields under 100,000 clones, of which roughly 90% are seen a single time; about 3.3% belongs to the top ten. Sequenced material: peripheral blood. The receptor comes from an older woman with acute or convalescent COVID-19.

CDR3 in amino acids: CASSKEGGGPMNTEAFF. CDR3 nucleotides: TGTGCCAGCAGCAAAGAAGGCGGGGGCCCGATGAACACTGAAGCTTTCTTT. The genes are TRBV21-1 and TRBJ1-1. TRBV21-1 is described as a pseudogene. This CDR3 comprises 17 residues.